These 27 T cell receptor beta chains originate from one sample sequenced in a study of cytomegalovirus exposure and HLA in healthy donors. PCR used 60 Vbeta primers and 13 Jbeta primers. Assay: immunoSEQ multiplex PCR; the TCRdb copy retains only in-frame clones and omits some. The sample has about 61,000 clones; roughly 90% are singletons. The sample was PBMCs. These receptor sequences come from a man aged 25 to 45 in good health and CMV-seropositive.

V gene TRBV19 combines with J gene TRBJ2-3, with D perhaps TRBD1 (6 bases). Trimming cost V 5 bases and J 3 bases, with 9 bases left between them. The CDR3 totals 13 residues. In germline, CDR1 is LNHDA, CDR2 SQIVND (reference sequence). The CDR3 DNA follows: TGTGCCAGTAGTCTACAGGGTACAGATACGCAGTATTTT. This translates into CASSLQGTDTQYF.

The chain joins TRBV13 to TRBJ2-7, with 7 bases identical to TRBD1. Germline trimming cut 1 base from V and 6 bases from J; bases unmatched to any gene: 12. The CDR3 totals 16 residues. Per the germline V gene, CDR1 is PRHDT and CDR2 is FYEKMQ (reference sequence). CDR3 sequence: CASSLAPDRVPSEQYF. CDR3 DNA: TGTGCCAGCAGCTTAGCCCCCGACAGGGTACCCAGCGAGCAGTACTTC.

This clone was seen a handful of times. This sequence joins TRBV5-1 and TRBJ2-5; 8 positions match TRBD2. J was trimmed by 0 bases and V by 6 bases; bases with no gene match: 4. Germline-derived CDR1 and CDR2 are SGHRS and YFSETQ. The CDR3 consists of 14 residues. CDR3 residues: CASNRLANQETQYF. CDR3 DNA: TGCGCCAGCAACCGACTAGCGAACCAAGAGACCCAGTACTTC. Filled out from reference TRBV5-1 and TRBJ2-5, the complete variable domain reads KAGVTQTPRYLIKTRGQQVTLSCSPISGHRSVSWYQQTPGQGLQFLFEYFSETQRNKGNFPGRFSGRQFSNSRSEMNVSTLELGDSALYLCASNRLANQETQYFGPGTRLLVL.

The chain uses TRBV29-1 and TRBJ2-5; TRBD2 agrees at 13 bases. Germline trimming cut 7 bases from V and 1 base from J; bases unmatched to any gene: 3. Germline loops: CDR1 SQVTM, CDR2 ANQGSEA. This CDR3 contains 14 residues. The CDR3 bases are TGCAGCGCCCGACTAGCGGGAGGCCAAGAGACCCAGTACTTC. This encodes CSARLAGGQETQYF.

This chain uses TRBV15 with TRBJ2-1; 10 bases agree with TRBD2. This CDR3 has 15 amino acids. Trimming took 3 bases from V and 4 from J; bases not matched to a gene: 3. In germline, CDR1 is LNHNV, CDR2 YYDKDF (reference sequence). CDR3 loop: CATSRGSGRYNEQFF. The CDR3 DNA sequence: TGTGCCACCAGCAGGGGTAGCGGGAGGTACAATGAGCAGTTCTTC. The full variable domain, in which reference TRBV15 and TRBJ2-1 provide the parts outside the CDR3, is DAMVIQNPRYQVTQFGKPVTLSCSQTLNHNVMYWYQQKSSQAPKLLFHYYDKDFNNEADTPDNFQSRRPNTSFCFLDIRSPGLGDTAMYLCATSRGSGRYNEQFFGPGTRLTVL.

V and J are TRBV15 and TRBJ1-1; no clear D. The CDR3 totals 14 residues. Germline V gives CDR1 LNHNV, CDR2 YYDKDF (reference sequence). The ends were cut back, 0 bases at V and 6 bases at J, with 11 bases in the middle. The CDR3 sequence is CATSRDPTDSEAFF. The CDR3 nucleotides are TGTGCCACCAGCAGAGATCCCACAGATTCTGAAGCTTTCTTT.

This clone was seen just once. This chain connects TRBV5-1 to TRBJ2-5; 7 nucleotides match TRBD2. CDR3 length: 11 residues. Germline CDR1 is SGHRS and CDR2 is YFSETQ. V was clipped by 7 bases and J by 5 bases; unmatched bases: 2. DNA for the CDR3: TGCGCCAGCGCCGGGGGGGAGACCCAGTACTTC. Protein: CASAGGETQYF.

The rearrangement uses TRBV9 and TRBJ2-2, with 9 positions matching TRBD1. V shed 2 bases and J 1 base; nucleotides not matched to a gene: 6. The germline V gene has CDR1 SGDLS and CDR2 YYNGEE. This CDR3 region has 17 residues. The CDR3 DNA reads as TGTGCCAGCAGCGTGACCCCGGGACAGGGGAACACCGGGGAGCTGTTTTTT. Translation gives CASSVTPGQGNTGELFF.

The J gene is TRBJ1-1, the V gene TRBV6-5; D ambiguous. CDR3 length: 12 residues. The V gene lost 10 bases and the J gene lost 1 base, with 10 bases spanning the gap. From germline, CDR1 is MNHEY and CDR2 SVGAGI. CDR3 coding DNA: TGTGCCATCCCGCGGGGGAACACTGAAGCTTTCTTT. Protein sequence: CAIPRGNTEAFF.

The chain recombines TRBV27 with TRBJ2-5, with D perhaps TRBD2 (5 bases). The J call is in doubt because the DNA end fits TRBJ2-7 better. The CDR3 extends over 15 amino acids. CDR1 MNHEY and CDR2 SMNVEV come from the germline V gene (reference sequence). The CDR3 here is CASSFGGISSYEQYF. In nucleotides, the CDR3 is TGTGCCAGCAGTTTTGGAGGTATAAGCTCCTACGAGCAGTACTTC.

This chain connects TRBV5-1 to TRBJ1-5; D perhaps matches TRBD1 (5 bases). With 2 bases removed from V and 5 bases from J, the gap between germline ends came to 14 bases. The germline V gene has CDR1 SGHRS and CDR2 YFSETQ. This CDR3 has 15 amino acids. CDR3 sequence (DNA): TGCGCCAGCAGCTTAGTGGCAGGGCCCGATCAGCCCCAGCATTTT. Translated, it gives CASSLVAGPDQPQHF.

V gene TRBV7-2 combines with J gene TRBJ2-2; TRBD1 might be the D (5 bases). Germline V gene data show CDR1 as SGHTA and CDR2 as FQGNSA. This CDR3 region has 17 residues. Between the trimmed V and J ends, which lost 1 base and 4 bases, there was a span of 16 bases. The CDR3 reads CASSLETGRVSTGELFF. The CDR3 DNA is TGTGCCAGCAGCTTAGAGACGGGCAGGGTCTCCACCGGGGAGCTGTTTTTT.

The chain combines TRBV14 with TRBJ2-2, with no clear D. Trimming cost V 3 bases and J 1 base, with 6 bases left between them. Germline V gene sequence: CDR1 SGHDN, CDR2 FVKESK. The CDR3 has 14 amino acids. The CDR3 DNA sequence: TGTGCCAGCAGCCAGTTTCGGAACACCGGGGAGCTGTTTTTT. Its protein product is CASSQFRNTGELFF.

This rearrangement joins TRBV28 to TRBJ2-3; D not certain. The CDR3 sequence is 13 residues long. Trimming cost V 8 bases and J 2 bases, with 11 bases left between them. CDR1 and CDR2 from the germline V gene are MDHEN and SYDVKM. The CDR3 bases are TGTGCCAGCCCAGATGGCCTCACAGATACGCAGTATTTT. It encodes CASPDGLTDTQYF.

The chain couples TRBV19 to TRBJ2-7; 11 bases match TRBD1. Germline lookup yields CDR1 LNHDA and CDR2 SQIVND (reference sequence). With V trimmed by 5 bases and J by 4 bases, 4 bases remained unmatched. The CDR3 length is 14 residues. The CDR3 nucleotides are TGTGCCAGTAGTCGGACAGGGGGCAAGTACGAGCAGTACTTC. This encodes CASSRTGGKYEQYF.

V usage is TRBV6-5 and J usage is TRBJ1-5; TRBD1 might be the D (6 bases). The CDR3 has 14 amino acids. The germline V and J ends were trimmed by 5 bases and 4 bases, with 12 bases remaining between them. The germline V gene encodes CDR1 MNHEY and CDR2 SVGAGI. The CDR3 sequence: CASSVLGANQPQHF. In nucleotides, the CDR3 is TGTGCCAGCAGTGTCTTGGGGGCTAATCAGCCCCAGCATTTT.

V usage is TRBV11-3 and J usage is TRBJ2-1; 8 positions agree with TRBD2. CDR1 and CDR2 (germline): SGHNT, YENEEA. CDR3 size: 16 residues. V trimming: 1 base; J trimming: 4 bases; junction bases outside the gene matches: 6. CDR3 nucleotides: TGTGCCAGCAGCTTAGCCTTCGGGAGGGAGTACAATGAGCAGTTCTTC. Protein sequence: CASSLAFGREYNEQFF. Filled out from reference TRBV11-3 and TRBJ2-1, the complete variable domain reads EAGVVQSPRYKIIEKKQPVAFWCNPISGHNTLYWYLQNLGQGPELLIRYENEEAVDDSQLPKDRFSAERLKGVDSTLKIQPAELGDSAVYLCASSLAFGREYNEQFFGPGTRLTVL.

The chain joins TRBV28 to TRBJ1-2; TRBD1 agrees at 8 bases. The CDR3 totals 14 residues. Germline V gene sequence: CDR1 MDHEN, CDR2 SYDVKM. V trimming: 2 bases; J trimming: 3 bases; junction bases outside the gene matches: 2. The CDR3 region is CASSLQGAYYGYTF. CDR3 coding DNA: TGTGCCAGCAGTTTACAGGGGGCCTACTATGGCTACACCTTC.

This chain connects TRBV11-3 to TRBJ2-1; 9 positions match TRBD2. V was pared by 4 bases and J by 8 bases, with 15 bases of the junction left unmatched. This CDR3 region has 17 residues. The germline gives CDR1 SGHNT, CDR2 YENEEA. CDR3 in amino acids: CASSSPRGSGSSDEQFF. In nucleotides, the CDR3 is TGTGCCAGCAGCTCCCCCCGGGGTAGCGGGAGTTCGGATGAGCAGTTCTTC.

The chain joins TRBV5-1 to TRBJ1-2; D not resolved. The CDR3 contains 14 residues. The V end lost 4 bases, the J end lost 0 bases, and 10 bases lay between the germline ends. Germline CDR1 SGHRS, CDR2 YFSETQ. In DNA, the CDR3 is TGCGCCAGCAGCCGTCCAGGAACTAACTATGGCTACACCTTC. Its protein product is CASSRPGTNYGYTF.

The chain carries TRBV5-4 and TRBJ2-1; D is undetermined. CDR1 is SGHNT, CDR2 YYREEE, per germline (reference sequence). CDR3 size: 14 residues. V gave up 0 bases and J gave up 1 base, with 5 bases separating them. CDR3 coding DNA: TGTGCCAGCAGCTTGGGAGGTTCCTACAATGAGCAGTTCTTC. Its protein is CASSLGGSYNEQFF.

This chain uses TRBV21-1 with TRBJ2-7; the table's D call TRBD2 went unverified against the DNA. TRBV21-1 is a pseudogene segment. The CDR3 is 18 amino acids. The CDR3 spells CASSTQPRTSGEPYEQYF. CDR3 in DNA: TGTGCCAGCAGCACCCAACCACGCACTAGCGGAGAACCCTACGAGCAGTACTTC.

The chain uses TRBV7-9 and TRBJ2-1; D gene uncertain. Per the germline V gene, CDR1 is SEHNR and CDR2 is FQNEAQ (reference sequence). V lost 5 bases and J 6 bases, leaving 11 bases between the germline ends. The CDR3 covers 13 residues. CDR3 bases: TGTGCCAGCAGCCCTGAGCTCACCAATGAGCAGTTCTTC. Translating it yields CASSPELTNEQFF. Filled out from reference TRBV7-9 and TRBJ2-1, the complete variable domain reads DTGVSQNPRHKITKRGQNVTFRCDPISEHNRLYWYRQTLGQGPEFLTYFQNEAQLEKSRLLSDRFSAERPKGSFSTLEIQRTEQGDSAMYLCASSPELTNEQFFGPGTRLTVL.

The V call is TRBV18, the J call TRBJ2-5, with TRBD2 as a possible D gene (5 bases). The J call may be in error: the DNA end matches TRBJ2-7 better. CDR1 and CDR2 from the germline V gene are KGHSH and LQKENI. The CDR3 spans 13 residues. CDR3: CASSPGAAYEQYF. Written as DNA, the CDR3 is TGTGCCAGCTCACCGGGAGCGGCGTACGAGCAGTACTTC.

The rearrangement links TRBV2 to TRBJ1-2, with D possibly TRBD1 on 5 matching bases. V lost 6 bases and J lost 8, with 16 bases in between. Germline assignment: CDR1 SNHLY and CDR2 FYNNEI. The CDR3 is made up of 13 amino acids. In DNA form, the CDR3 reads TGTGCCAGCAGGAGGCTCTGGGGGGAAGGCTACACCTTC. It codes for CASRRLWGEGYTF.

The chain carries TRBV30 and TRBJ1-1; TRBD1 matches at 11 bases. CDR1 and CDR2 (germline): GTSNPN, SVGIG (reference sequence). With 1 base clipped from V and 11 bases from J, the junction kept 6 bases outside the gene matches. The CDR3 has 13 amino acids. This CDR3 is CAWSASWDRGAFF. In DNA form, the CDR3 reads TGTGCCTGGAGTGCCTCTTGGGACAGGGGGGCTTTCTTT.

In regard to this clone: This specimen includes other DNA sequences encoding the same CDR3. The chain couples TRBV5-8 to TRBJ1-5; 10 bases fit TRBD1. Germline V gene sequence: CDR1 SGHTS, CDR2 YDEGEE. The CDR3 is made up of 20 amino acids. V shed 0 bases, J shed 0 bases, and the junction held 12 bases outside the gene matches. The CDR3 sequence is CASSLALGTGDVVSNQPQHF. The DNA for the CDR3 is TGTGCCAGCAGCTTGGCCCTCGGGACAGGGGACGTTGTTAGCAATCAGCCCCAGCATTTT.